Sequencing of this T cell receptor delta chain was carried out in a study of gamma-delta chains in newborns, infants, children. This CDR3 is 17 amino acids long. From germline, CDR1 is TSWWSYY and CDR2 QGS. V dropped 4 bases and J dropped 3; count of bases not matched to a gene: 13. TCRdb reprocessed the reads through CATT. The sample includes more than 6,500 delta-chain clones, roughly 1.5% of them seen just once. By sample fraction, this clone is medium-sized. The identical CDR3 is also encoded by other nucleotide sequences in the sample. This TCR was sampled from a child who was a newborn, infant or young child, either healthy, febrile or measles-vaccinated (not recorded which). The V and J genes are TRDV1 and TRDJ1; TRDD3 agrees at 8 bases. Sequenced material: blood. CDR3 bases: TGTGCTCTTGGGGGGTTTTTTCACTGGGGGCCTTCCGATAAACTCATCTTT. This translates into CALGGFFHWGPSDKLIF.